The rows below give T cell receptor beta chains drawn from one sample of a study of shared clonotypes between healthy human individuals. The repertoire was sequenced with immunoSEQ multiplex PCR; TCRdb's copy has only in-frame clones and lacks some. The sample consists of about 990,000 clones, approximately 80% of them appearing once. The sample comprised memory CD4+ T cells from PBMCs. Receptors originate from a man between 18 and 29 years old in good health. Some clones in this sample may be carry-over from other donors' samples. CDR3s include the opening cysteine and the closing phenylalanine or tryptophan. D genes are given only for firm matches. Some rows mark clone size as missing; the rest say once, few, many or name a class of expanded clone.

d_call j_call clone_size v_call cdr3_aa cdr3_nt
TRBD1 TRBJ1-5 - TRBV27 CASSSGGASNQPQHF TGTGCCAGCAGTTCAGGGGGAGCTAGCAATCAGCCCCAGCATTTT
- TRBJ2-7 - TRBV29-1 CSAKTSTYEQYF TGCAGCGCCAAGACTTCCACCTACGAGCAGTACTTC
TRBD2 TRBJ2-7 - TRBV6-5 CASSYSRAGEAVYF TGTGCCAGCAGTTACTCCCGGGCGGGGGAGGCCGTGTACTTC
- TRBJ2-1 - TRBV7-9 CASSSLGTSSYNEQFF TGTGCCAGCAGCTCCTTGGGGACAAGCTCCTACAATGAGCAGTTCTTC
- TRBJ2-3 - TRBV27 CASSSYDRRFKYF TGTGCCAGCAGTTCATACGACCGAAGGTTCAAGTATTTT
- TRBJ2-3 - TRBV15 CATSRDRNTQYF TGTGCCACCAGCAGAGATCGTAATACGCAGTATTTT
- TRBJ2-6 few TRBV5-6 CASSLSNVLTF TGTGCCAGCAGCTTGTCTAACGTCCTGACTTTC
- TRBJ2-7 once TRBV15 CATSRGFDSEQYF TGTGCCACCAGCAGAGGATTTGATTCGGAGCAGTACTTC
TRBD1 TRBJ2-7 - TRBV5-1 CASSLWGTGGEQYF TGCGCCAGCAGCTTGTGGGGGACAGGGGGCGAGCAGTACTTC
- TRBJ2-3 once TRBV6-1 CASSEGGKVDTQYF TGTGCCAGCAGTGAGGGCGGGAAAGTAGATACGCAGTATTTT
- TRBJ2-1 - TRBV28 CASSLLGNYNEQFF TGTGCCAGCAGTTTATTGGGCAACTACAATGAGCAGTTCTTC
- TRBJ2-1 - TRBV7-3 CASSLTKGQYNEQFF TGTGCCAGCAGCTTAACTAAAGGACAGTACAATGAGCAGTTCTTC
- TRBJ2-2 many TRBV6-1 CASSTLRHGELFF TGTGCCAGCAGTACCCTCAGGCACGGGGAGCTGTTTTTT
- TRBJ2-6 - TRBV2 CASKGESGANVLTF TGTGCCAGCAAGGGGGAATCTGGGGCCAACGTCCTGACTTTC
TRBD1 TRBJ2-7 - TRBV6-1 CASSKDRDRYEQYF TGTGCCAGCAGTAAGGACAGGGATCGATACGAGCAGTACTTC
- TRBJ2-3 - TRBV9 CASSGPGTPDTQYF TGTGCCAGCAGCGGGCCCGGGACTCCAGATACGCAGTATTTT
- TRBJ1-2 - TRBV28 CASYPNPRRDGYTF TGTGCCAGCTACCCTAATCCCAGGAGGGATGGCTACACCTTC
TRBD1 TRBJ2-1 - TRBV18 CASLRTGGPNEQFF TGTGCCAGCCTGAGGACAGGGGGGCCCAATGAGCAGTTCTTC
- TRBJ1-1 - TRBV15 CATSRSGTGGTEAFF TGTGCCACCAGCAGATCCGGGACGGGGGGCACTGAAGCTTTCTTT
- TRBJ1-2 - TRBV28 CASSGAQPYGYTF TGTGCCAGCAGTGGAGCCCAACCGTATGGCTACACCTTC
- TRBJ2-1 - TRBV9 CASSVQETNNEQFF TGTGCCAGCAGCGTTCAGGAGACGAACAATGAGCAGTTCTTC
- TRBJ2-4 - TRBV7-6 CASSPTLAKNIQYF TGTGCCAGCAGCCCCACACTAGCCAAAAACATTCAGTACTTC
TRBD2 TRBJ2-2 - TRBV5-1 CASSLLASGITGELFF TGCGCCAGCAGCTTGTTAGCTAGCGGGATCACCGGGGAGCTGTTTTTT
TRBD2 TRBJ2-1 few TRBV4-1 CASSQPGLADNEQFF TGCGCCAGCAGCCAACCGGGACTAGCGGACAATGAGCAGTTCTTC
- TRBJ1-2 - TRBV9 CASSVDQDYGYTF TGTGCCAGCAGCGTAGATCAGGACTATGGCTACACCTTC
TRBD2 TRBJ2-7 - TRBV2 CASGGTSASYEQYF TGTGCCAGCGGGGGGACTAGCGCATCATACGAGCAGTACTTC
- TRBJ1-1 few TRBV16 CASRTGGKSSEAFF TGTGCCAGCAGGACTGGGGGTAAGTCAAGTGAAGCTTTCTTT
- TRBJ1-4 - TRBV5-4 CASSMVAEKLFF TGTGCCAGCAGCATGGTAGCTGAAAAACTGTTTTTT
TRBD1 TRBJ2-3 - TRBV6-5 CASSPTGYTQYF TGTGCCAGCAGTCCGACAGGGTATACGCAGTATTTT
- TRBJ1-2 once TRBV4-1 CASSQVGSIHYGYTF TGCGCCAGCAGCCAAGTCGGCAGCATCCACTATGGCTACACCTTC
TRBD1 TRBJ1-1 - TRBV5-1 CASSLGQGFSEAFF TGCGCCAGCAGCTTGGGACAGGGTTTTTCTGAAGCTTTCTTT